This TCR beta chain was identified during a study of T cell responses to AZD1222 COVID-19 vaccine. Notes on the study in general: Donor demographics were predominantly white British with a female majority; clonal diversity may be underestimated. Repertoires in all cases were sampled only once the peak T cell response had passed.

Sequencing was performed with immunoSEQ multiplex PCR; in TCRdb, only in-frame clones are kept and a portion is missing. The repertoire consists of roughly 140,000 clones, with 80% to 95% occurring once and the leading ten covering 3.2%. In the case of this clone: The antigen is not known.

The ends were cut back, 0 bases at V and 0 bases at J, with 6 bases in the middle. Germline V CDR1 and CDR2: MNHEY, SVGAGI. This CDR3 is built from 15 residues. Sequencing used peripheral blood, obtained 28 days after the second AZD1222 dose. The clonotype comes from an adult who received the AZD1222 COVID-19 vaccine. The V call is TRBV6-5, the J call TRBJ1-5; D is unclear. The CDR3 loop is CASSYSAYSNQPQHF. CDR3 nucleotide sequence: TGTGCCAGCAGTTACTCCGCCTATAGCAATCAGCCCCAGCATTTT.